This TCR beta chain was obtained from a study of blood T cell repertoires in COVID-19. Study-wide context: Sites across the United States, Italy and Spain contributed samples from acute and convalescent COVID-19. T cells, B-cell-depleted T cells, or PBMCs supplied cDNA or gDNA.

Per the original methods: Estimation of nucleated cell counts relied on the amplification of reference gene primers. The assay was immunoSEQ multiplex PCR, and TCRdb's table has in-frame clones only and misses some. From that table come the V and J calls and clone size; the DNA was used to work out D and trimming. The data contain roughly 170,000 clones, more than 80% of them singletons. Germline CDR1 is MNHEY and CDR2 is SVGAGI. The CDR3 length is 14 residues. V dropped 2 bases and J dropped 1 base, with 8 bases sitting between them. Sequenced: peripheral blood. The origin of this receptor is a human donor in a cohort sampled during active COVID-19. This chain joins TRBV6-5 and TRBJ1-1, with unresolved D. This CDR3 reads CASSYNPGNTEAFF. DNA for the CDR3: TGTGCCAGCAGTTACAACCCCGGGAACACTGAAGCTTTCTTT.